This entry is about one T cell receptor (beta chain). V dropped 5 bases and J dropped 2; count of bases not matched to a gene: 3. The length of the CDR3 is 14 residues. Germline V gives CDR1 SNHLY, CDR2 FYNNEI. These data come from a study of blood T cell repertoires in COVID-19. About the research overall: Both acute and convalescent COVID-19 samples were obtained from the United States, Italy and Spain. PBMCs, B-cell-depleted T cells, or T cells provided the cDNA or gDNA that made up the material.

As originally analysed: It was from reference gene primer amplification that nucleated cell counts were estimated. The assay was immunoSEQ multiplex PCR, and TCRdb's table has in-frame clones only and misses some. Clone size and V and J calls were adopted from that table, with D and trimming inferred from the DNA. This table holds 60,000 or so clones, 82% found once. This clonotype was sampled from a human donor in a cohort sampled during active COVID-19. The rearrangement uses TRBV2 and TRBJ2-1; 7 bases fit TRBD1. The specimen was peripheral blood. The CDR3 coding sequence is TGTGCCAGCAGTCGACAGGGACCCTACAATGAGCAGTTCTTC. Protein product: CASSRQGPYNEQFF.